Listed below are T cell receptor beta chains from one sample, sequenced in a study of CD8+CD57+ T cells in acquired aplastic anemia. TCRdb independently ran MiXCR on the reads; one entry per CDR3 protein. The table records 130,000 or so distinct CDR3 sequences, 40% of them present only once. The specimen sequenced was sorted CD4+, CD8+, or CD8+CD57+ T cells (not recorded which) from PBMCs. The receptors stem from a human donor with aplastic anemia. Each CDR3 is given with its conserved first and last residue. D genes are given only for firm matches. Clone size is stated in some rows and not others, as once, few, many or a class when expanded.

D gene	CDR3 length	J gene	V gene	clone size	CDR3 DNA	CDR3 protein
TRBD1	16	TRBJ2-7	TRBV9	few	TGTGCCAGCAGCGCCCGGACAGGGTGGAACCCCTACGAGCAGTACTTC	CASSARTGWNPYEQYF
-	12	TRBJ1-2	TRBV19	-	TGTGCCTGCTCTTCAGGAAACTATGGCTACACCTTC	CACSSGNYGYTF
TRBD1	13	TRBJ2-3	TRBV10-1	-	TGCGCCAGCATCCAGGGGGCATCTGATACGCAGTATTTT	CASIQGASDTQYF
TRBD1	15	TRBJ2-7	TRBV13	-	TGTGCCAGCAGCCGGGGACAGGTGAGCTCCTACGAGCAGTACTTC	CASSRGQVSSYEQYF
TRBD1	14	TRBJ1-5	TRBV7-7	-	TGTGCTAGACTCAGACAGGGCACTAATCAGCCCCAGCATTTT	CARLRQGTNQPQHF
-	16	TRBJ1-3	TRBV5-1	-	TGCGCCAGCAGCCCGGGGGGCTTACTCTCTGGAAACACCATATATTTT	CASSPGGLLSGNTIYF
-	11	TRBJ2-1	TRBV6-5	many	TGTGCCAGCAGCCCATGGGGAGAGCAGTTCTTC	CASSPWGEQFF
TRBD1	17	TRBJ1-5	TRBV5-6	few	TGTGCCAGCTATCTCTGGAGGGGGGGACAGGGCGGTCAGCCCCAGCATTTT	CASYLWRGGQGGQPQHF
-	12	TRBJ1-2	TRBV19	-	TGTGCCAGTAGTACCCTGAACTATGGCTACACCTTC	CASSTLNYGYTF
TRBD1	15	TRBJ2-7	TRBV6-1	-	TGTGCCAGCAGCAGACCGGGACAGGGAACCTACGAGCAGTACTTC	CASSRPGQGTYEQYF
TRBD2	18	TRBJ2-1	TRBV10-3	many	TGTGCCATCAGTGGGACCCCCAGCGGGGGTAGGTCCTACAATGAGCAGTTCTTC	CAISGTPSGGRSYNEQFF